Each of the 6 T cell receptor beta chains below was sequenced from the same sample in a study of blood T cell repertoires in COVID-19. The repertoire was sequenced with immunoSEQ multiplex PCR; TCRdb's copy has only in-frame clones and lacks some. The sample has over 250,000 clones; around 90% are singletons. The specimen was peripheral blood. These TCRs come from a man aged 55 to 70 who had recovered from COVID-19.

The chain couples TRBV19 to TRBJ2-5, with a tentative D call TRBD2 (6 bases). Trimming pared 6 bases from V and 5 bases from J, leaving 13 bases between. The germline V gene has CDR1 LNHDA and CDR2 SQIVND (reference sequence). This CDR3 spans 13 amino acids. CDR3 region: CASSQTRRETQYF. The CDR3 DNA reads TGTGCCAGTAGCCAGACTAGGAGGGAGACCCAGTACTTC.

As DNA, the CDR3 is TGCAGCGCCGTGAGGGCGTCGAACACTGAAGCTTTCTTT. It specifies CSAVRASNTEAFF. The chain links TRBV29-1 to TRBJ1-1; the D is unclear. Germline V gene data show CDR1 as SQVTM and CDR2 as ANQGSEA. The CDR3 spans 13 residues. The V end was cut by 7 bases, the J end by 1 base, with 13 bases between.

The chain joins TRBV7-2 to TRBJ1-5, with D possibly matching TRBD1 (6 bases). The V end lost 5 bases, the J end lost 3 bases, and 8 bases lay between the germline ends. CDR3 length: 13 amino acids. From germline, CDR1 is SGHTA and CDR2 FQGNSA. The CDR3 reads CASSDRFNQPQHF. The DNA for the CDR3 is TGTGCCAGCAGCGACAGGTTCAATCAGCCCCAGCATTTT.

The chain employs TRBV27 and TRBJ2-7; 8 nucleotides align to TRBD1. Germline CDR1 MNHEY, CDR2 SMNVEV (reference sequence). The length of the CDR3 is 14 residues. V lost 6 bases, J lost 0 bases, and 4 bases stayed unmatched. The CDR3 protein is CASRGTGGSYEQYF. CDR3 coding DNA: TGTGCCAGCAGAGGGACAGGTGGCTCCTACGAGCAGTACTTC.

For the CDR3, the DNA is TGCAGTGCCAGTAGCCAGGTTAGCAATCAGCCCCAGCATTTT. This codes for CSASSQVSNQPQHF. The chain recombines TRBV20-1 with TRBJ1-5; unclear D gene. V gave up 6 bases and J gave up 0 bases, with 12 bases separating them. The CDR3 loop spans 14 amino acids. Per the germline V gene, CDR1 is DFQATT and CDR2 is SNEGSKA (reference sequence).

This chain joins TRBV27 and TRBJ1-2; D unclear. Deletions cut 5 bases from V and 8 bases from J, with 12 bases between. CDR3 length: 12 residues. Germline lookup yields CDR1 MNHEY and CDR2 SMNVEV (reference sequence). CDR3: CASSPPGGGYTF. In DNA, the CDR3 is TGTGCCAGCAGTCCCCCTGGAGGAGGCTACACCTTC.